This record covers a single T cell receptor (beta chain). Its antigen is currently unknown. One end of the junction is discordant with germline, which a read error may explain. This entry comes from a study of response to subunit inactivated influenza vaccine. General study findings and limits: Few additional T cells are recruited per seasonal influenza vaccination, authors suggested.

TCRdb redid the calling of the RT-PCR reads with MiXCR, one entry per CDR3 protein. This sample has hundreds of thousands of distinct CDR3 sequences; about a sixth occur once, and the top ten carry roughly 11%. The sequence was collected from a man between 50 and 59 years old who received an inactivated influenza vaccine. The sample consisted of PBMCs from blood, taken 11 to 12 days after vaccination.

DNA of the CDR3: TGTCCCAGCAGCCCCGTGAAAGGACGGGAGGCCAACAATGAGCAGTTCTTC. Translation: CPSSPVKGREANNEQFF. The rearrangement joins TRBV27 to TRBJ2-1; 7 bases match TRBD2. Germline V gene lookup returns CDR1 MNHEY and CDR2 SMNVEV (reference sequence). This CDR3 region has 17 residues.